Below are 31 T cell receptor beta chains sequenced from a single sample in a study of blood T cell repertoires in COVID-19. Assay: immunoSEQ multiplex PCR; the TCRdb copy retains only in-frame clones and omits some. Of about 250,000 clones listed, over 75% are singletons. Sequenced material: PBMCs or T cells enriched from blood (not recorded which). The source of these receptors is a woman aged 45-60 years with acute COVID-19.

This chain connects TRBV29-1 to TRBJ1-4, with 12 bases matching TRBD1. The CDR3 has 14 amino acids. The germline V gene has CDR1 SQVTM and CDR2 ANQGSEA. The V segment lost 3 bases and the J segment 10 bases; nucleotides outside the gene matches: 6. CDR3 protein: CSVDPGTGGSKLFF. The CDR3 bases are TGCAGCGTTGACCCTGGGACAGGGGGCTCAAAACTGTTTTTT.

V gene TRBV6-5 combines with J gene TRBJ1-5; D ambiguous. The length of the CDR3 is 14 residues. Germline V gene sequence: CDR1 MNHEY, CDR2 SVGAGI. Trimming shortened V by 9 bases and J by 2 bases, and 14 bases separated the two germline ends. The CDR3 region is CASSWSSGNQPQHF. The DNA for the CDR3 is TGTGCCAGTTCGTGGAGCTCGGGCAATCAGCCCCAGCATTTT.

V is TRBV9 and J is TRBJ2-1; D possibly corresponds to TRBD2 (7 bases). Germline CDR1 and CDR2: SGDLS and YYNGEE. CDR3 length: 17 residues. Trimming cost V 4 bases and J 6 bases, with 23 bases left between them. For the CDR3, the DNA is TGTGCCAGCAGCTCCCCAGGTCGAGGGGGGGCTTTCAATGAGCAGTTCTTC. Amino acid sequence: CASSSPGRGGAFNEQFF.

Notes on this clone: Germline and junction disagree at one end, which may indicate a read error. The rearrangement uses TRBV6-1 and TRBJ2-4, with TRBD1 matching over 8 bases. CDR3 length: 16 amino acids. Germline CDR1 MNHNS, CDR2 SASEGT. CDR3 in DNA: TGTGCCAGCAGTCAAGCCGGACAGGGTGTCAAAAACATTCAGTACTTC. Residues: CASSQAGQGVKNIQYF.

The chain employs TRBV5-5 and TRBJ1-1; the D gene is possibly TRBD1 (5 bases). The CDR3 extends over 13 amino acids. Trimming took 6 bases from V and 0 from J, leaving 9 bases between them. Per the germline V gene, CDR1 is SGHKS and CDR2 is YYEKEE (reference sequence). CDR3 coding DNA: TGTGCCAGCAACCGGGGGGTGAACACTGAAGCTTTCTTT. It translates to CASNRGVNTEAFF.

Only a few counts were recorded for this clone. Other DNA sequences in the same sample also yield this CDR3. The rearrangement uses TRBV30 and TRBJ2-7, with D possibly matching TRBD2 (5 bases). V was shortened by 0 bases and J by 4 bases, with 7 bases between the two germline ends. The CDR3 consists of 12 residues. Germline V gene data show CDR1 as GTSNPN and CDR2 as SVGIG (reference sequence). CDR3 bases: TGTGCCTGGAGTGTCGGAGGATACGAGCAGTACTTC. Encoded protein: CAWSVGGYEQYF.

This clone appeared a few times. The V call is TRBV15, the J call TRBJ1-4; TRBD1 matches at 9 bases. CDR1 LNHNV and CDR2 YYDKDF come from the germline V gene (reference sequence). This CDR3 contains 16 residues. The ends lost 1 base at V and 5 bases at J; junction bases unmatched: 5. CDR3 in amino acids: CATSRAQGARNEKLFF. The CDR3 DNA follows: TGTGCCACCAGCAGAGCACAGGGGGCTCGGAATGAAAAACTGTTTTTT.

This chain links TRBV4-1 with TRBJ1-2; D is unclear. The CDR3 loop spans 15 amino acids. Germline values: CDR1 MGHRA, CDR2 YSYEKL. V lost 1 base and J lost 8, with 17 bases in between. CDR3 in amino acids: CASSQATDLWEGYTF. In nucleotides, the CDR3 is TGCGCCAGCAGCCAAGCCACGGACCTCTGGGAGGGCTACACCTTC.

The V and J genes are TRBV30 and TRBJ1-6; TRBD1 matches at 9 bases. The CDR3 totals 14 residues. The junction had 6 bases not matched to a gene; V was cut back by 5 bases and J by 7 bases. Germline CDR1 and CDR2: GTSNPN and SVGIG (reference sequence). As DNA, the CDR3 is TGTGCCTGGGCGTGGGGACAGGGCAATTCACCCCTCCACTTT. Its translation is CAWAWGQGNSPLHF.

This clone was counted ten times or more. The chain carries TRBV10-2 and TRBJ1-5; 9 nucleotides agree with TRBD1. Germline-derived CDR1 and CDR2 are WSHSY and SAAADI. CDR3 length: 15 amino acids. J lost 5 bases, V lost 0 bases, and 2 bases had no gene match. The CDR3: CASSESGQGDQPQHF. Written as DNA, the CDR3 is TGCGCCAGCAGTGAGTCGGGACAGGGAGATCAGCCCCAGCATTTT.

Concerning this clone: Other DNA sequences in the sample encode the same CDR3. This chain uses TRBV2 with TRBJ2-5, with no clear D. In germline, CDR1 is SNHLY, CDR2 FYNNEI. The ends were cut back, 3 bases at V and 1 base at J, with 9 bases in the middle. The CDR3 is 14 amino acids. The CDR3 protein is CASSDPGSQETQYF. In DNA form, the CDR3 reads TGTGCCAGCAGTGATCCGGGTAGCCAAGAGACCCAGTACTTC.

The chain uses TRBV7-8 and TRBJ2-1, with 15 positions matching TRBD2. The CDR3 loop spans 18 amino acids. Germline CDR1 reads SGHVS; CDR2 reads FQNEAQ. V was clipped by 4 bases and J by 0 bases; unmatched bases: 4. The CDR3 DNA follows: TGTGCCAGCAGCTCCGGACTAGCGGGGGGGCGCTCCTACAATGAGCAGTTCTTC. Its translation is CASSSGLAGGRSYNEQFF.

The V and J genes are TRBV18 and TRBJ1-2; 8 bases line up with TRBD1. J lost 2 bases, V lost 4 bases, and 3 bases had no gene match. The CDR3 has 14 amino acids. CDR1 and CDR2 (germline): KGHSH, LQKENI. CDR3 sequence: CASSLRQGNYGYTF. The CDR3 nucleotides read TGTGCCAGCTCACTCAGACAGGGGAACTATGGCTACACCTTC.

The V call is TRBV2, the J call TRBJ1-2; 9 nucleotides match TRBD1. CDR3 size: 15 residues. The V gene end was trimmed by 7 bases and the J gene end by 0 bases; junction bases not matched to a gene: 6. Germline lookup yields CDR1 SNHLY and CDR2 FYNNEI. Here the CDR3 DNA reads TGTGCCAGCACCGGACAGGGGATGGCTAACTATGGCTACACCTTC. Amino acid sequence: CASTGQGMANYGYTF.

The chain has TRBV11-1 and TRBJ2-3; 10 nucleotides align to TRBD1. The CDR3 totals 16 residues. V shed 2 bases, J shed 3 bases, and the junction held 5 bases outside the gene matches. From germline, CDR1 is SGHAT and CDR2 FQDESV (reference sequence). Here the CDR3 reads CASSLSGQGGTDTQYF. In DNA, the CDR3 is TGTGCCAGCAGCTTATCAGGACAGGGGGGGACAGATACGCAGTATTTT.

J is TRBJ1-4 and V is TRBV18; TRBD1 agrees at 11 bases. V shed 3 bases and J 8 bases; nucleotides not matched to a gene: 2. This CDR3 comprises 14 residues. The germline V gene encodes CDR1 KGHSH and CDR2 LQKENI. This CDR3 is CASSPGQGGEKLFF. As DNA, the CDR3 is TGTGCCAGCTCACCGGGACAGGGGGGCGAAAAACTGTTTTTT.

The gene calls are TRBV2 and TRBJ1-4, with 8 positions matching TRBD1. Germline V gene sequence: CDR1 SNHLY, CDR2 FYNNEI. The CDR3 runs 15 residues. The V and J ends lost 6 bases and 7 bases, in that order; junction bases with no gene match: 10. The CDR3 loop reads CASRESGQVGEKLFF. Here the CDR3 DNA reads TGTGCCAGCAGAGAGTCGGGACAGGTCGGTGAAAAACTGTTTTTT.

The V gene is TRBV7-9, the J gene TRBJ2-5, with 8 bases that match TRBD2. This CDR3 spans 15 amino acids. Trimming took 5 bases from V and 5 from J; bases not matched to a gene: 10. Germline CDR1 reads SEHNR; CDR2 reads FQNEAQ (reference sequence). The CDR3 spells CASSLPSGGSETQYF. CDR3 coding DNA: TGTGCCAGCAGCCTCCCCAGCGGGGGTTCCGAGACCCAGTACTTC.

V usage is TRBV5-1 and J usage is TRBJ1-2, with a weak D call TRBD1 (5 bases). The CDR3 sequence is 12 residues long. Trimming left V 0 bases short and J 10 bases short, with 10 bases between. The germline gives CDR1 SGHRS, CDR2 YFSETQ. CDR3 region: CASSLGSRDYTF. The CDR3 coding sequence is TGCGCCAGCAGCTTGGGGAGCAGGGACTACACCTTC.

The chain couples TRBV5-4 to TRBJ2-7; 8 nucleotides line up with TRBD1. The CDR3 is made up of 14 amino acids. In germline, CDR1 is SGHNT, CDR2 YYREEE (reference sequence). With V trimmed by 5 bases and J by 5 bases, 9 bases remained unmatched. The DNA for the CDR3 is TGTGCCAGCAGTTCCGGGACAGGTCGCCACGAGCAGTACTTC. Protein: CASSSGTGRHEQYF.

V gene TRBV29-1 combines with J gene TRBJ1-2; unclear D gene. Germline V gives CDR1 SQVTM, CDR2 ANQGSEA. V lost 4 bases, J lost 0 bases, and 6 bases lay in between. This CDR3 region has 12 residues. CDR3 sequence: CSVGEANYGYTF. The CDR3 DNA reads as TGCAGCGTTGGGGAGGCTAACTATGGCTACACCTTC.

The table lists this clone with a count of one. The chain recombines TRBV7-9 with TRBJ2-1, with D possibly matching TRBD1 (6 bases). CDR1 SEHNR and CDR2 FQNEAQ come from the germline V gene (reference sequence). The CDR3 length is 15 residues. V gave up 7 bases and J gave up 4 bases, with 17 bases separating them. CDR3 loop: CASTPRGNVYNEQFF. The CDR3 DNA follows: TGTGCCAGCACCCCGAGGGGGAACGTTTACAATGAGCAGTTCTTC. The full variable domain, its missing parts supplied by reference TRBV7-9 and TRBJ2-1, is DTGVSQNPRHKITKRGQNVTFRCDPISEHNRLYWYRQTLGQGPEFLTYFQNEAQLEKSRLLSDRFSAERPKGSFSTLEIQRTEQGDSAMYLCASTPRGNVYNEQFFGPGTRLTVL.

The chain joins TRBV27 to TRBJ1-2, with 8 bases matching TRBD1. Germline CDR1 reads MNHEY; CDR2 reads SMNVEV (reference sequence). The CDR3 has 13 amino acids. V lost 5 bases to trimming and J lost 7 bases; unmatched junction nucleotides: 6. CDR3 sequence reads: CASSQDRGAGYTF. Written as DNA, the CDR3 is TGTGCCAGCAGTCAAGACAGGGGCGCTGGCTACACCTTC.

The rearrangement links TRBV5-1 to TRBJ2-3; the match to TRBD1 covers 9 bases. CDR1 is SGHRS, CDR2 YFSETQ, per germline. The V gene end was trimmed by 4 bases and the J gene end by 0 bases; junction bases not matched to a gene: 3. The CDR3 is made up of 15 amino acids. Written as DNA, the CDR3 is TGCGCCAGCAGCCCGGGACAGGGTAGCACAGATACGCAGTATTTT. This gives the protein CASSPGQGSTDTQYF.

The chain uses TRBV19 and TRBJ1-1; D is unresolved. The CDR3 spans 12 residues. Germline loops: CDR1 LNHDA, CDR2 SQIVND (reference sequence). Trimming shortened V by 5 bases and J by 1 base, and 5 bases separated the two germline ends. The CDR3 DNA follows: TGTGCCAGTAGTCCTAGGAACACTGAAGCTTTCTTT. Translating gives CASSPRNTEAFF. The variable domain in full, with the rest retrieved from reference TRBV19 and TRBJ1-1, is DGGITQSPKYLFRKEGQNVTLSCEQNLNHDAMYWYRQDPGQGLRLIYYSQIVNDFQKGDIAEGYSVSREKKESFPLTVTSAQKNPTAFYLCASSPRNTEAFFGQGTRLTVV.

The rearrangement links TRBV11-2 to TRBJ1-4, with 8 nucleotides matching TRBD1. Per germline, CDR1 SGHAT and CDR2 FQNNGV. The junction had 6 bases not matched to a gene; V was cut back by 7 bases and J by 5 bases. This CDR3 spans 14 amino acids. CDR3 residues: CASTRDRPNEKLFF. Written as DNA, the CDR3 is TGTGCCAGCACTAGGGACAGGCCAAATGAAAAACTGTTTTTT. The full variable domain, rest sourced from reference TRBV11-2 and TRBJ1-4, is EAGVAQSPRYKIIEKRQSVAFWCNPISGHATLYWYQQILGQGPKLLIQFQNNGVVDDSQLPKDRFSAERLKGVDSTLKIQPAKLEDSAVYLCASTRDRPNEKLFFGSGTQLSVL.

The J gene is TRBJ2-2, the V gene TRBV4-1, with D possibly being TRBD1 (5 bases). The CDR3 extends over 15 amino acids. CDR1 and CDR2 (germline): MGHRA, YSYEKL. Trimming removed 4 bases from V and 7 bases from J, with 16 bases in between. CDR3 loop: CASSPSPTVIGELFF. The CDR3 DNA follows: TGCGCCAGCAGCCCCTCGCCGACAGTAATCGGGGAGCTGTTTTTT.

A single count supports this clone. This chain joins TRBV12-3 or TRBV12-4 and TRBJ1-2; D not certain. The V and J ends lost 5 bases and 4 bases respectively, with 8 bases between them. This CDR3 contains 12 residues. The CDR3 protein is CASSKRLYGYTF. CDR3 DNA sequence: TGTGCCAGCAGTAAGAGGCTCTATGGCTACACCTTC.

The J gene is TRBJ1-5, the V gene TRBV19, with TRBD1 matching over 9 bases. Germline trimming cut 2 bases from V and 2 bases from J; bases unmatched to any gene: 4. Looked up from germline, CDR1 is LNHDA and CDR2 is SQIVND (reference sequence). The CDR3 covers 16 residues. The CDR3 nucleotides are TGTGCCAGTAGTATAACAGGGGGCAGTGGCAATCAGCCCCAGCATTTT. It is translated as CASSITGGSGNQPQHF.

This chain uses TRBV2 with TRBJ1-5, with unresolved D. V was shortened by 0 bases and J by 3 bases, with 9 bases between the two germline ends. There are 15 residues in the CDR3. CDR1 is SNHLY and CDR2 is FYNNEI in the germline V gene. CDR3 residues: CASSEALPVNQPQHF. The CDR3 nucleotides read TGTGCCAGCAGTGAAGCGCTTCCAGTCAATCAGCCCCAGCATTTT.

CDR3 nucleotides: TGCAGCGGAGGAGATAACTATGGCTACACCTTC. It is translated as CSGGDNYGYTF. The gene calls are TRBV29-1 and TRBJ1-2, with D unresolved. The V gene lost 7 bases and the J gene lost 1 base, with 7 bases spanning the gap. This CDR3 contains 11 residues. CDR1 and CDR2 from the germline V gene are SQVTM and ANQGSEA.